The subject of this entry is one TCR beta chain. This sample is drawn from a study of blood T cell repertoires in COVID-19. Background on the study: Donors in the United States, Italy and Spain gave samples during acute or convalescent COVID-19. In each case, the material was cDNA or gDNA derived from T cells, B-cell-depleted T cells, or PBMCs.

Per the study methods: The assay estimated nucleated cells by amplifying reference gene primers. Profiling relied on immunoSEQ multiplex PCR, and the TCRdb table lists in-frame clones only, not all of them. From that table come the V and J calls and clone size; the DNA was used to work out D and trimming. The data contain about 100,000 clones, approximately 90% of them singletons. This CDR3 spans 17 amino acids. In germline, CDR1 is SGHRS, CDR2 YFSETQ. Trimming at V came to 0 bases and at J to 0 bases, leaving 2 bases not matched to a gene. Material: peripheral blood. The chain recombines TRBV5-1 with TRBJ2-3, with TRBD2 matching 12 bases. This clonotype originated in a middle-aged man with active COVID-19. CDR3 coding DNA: TGCGCCAGCAGCTTGGGGACTAGCGGGGCGAGCACAGATACGCAGTATTTT. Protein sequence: CASSLGTSGASTDTQYF.